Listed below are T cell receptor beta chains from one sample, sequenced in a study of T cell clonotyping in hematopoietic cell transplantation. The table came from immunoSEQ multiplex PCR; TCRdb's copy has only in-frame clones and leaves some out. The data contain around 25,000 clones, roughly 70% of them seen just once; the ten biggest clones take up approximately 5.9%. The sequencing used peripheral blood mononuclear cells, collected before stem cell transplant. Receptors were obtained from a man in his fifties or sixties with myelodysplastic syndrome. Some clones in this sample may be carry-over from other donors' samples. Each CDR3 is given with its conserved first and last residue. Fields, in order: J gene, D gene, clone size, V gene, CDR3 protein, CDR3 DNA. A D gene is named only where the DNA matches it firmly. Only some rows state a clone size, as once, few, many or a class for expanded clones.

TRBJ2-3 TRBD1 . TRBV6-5 CAYKTGSDTQYF TGTGCCTACAAGACAGGGTCGGATACGCAGTATTTT
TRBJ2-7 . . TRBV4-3 CASSQDSVGAYEQYF TGCGCCAGCAGCCAAGACTCCGTTGGGGCCTACGAGCAGTACTTC
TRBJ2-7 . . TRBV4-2 CASSQEEQMAGIYEQYF TGTGCCAGCAGCCAAGAGGAACAGATGGCGGGAATCTACGAGCAGTACTTC
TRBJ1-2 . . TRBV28 CASSPLFYGYTF TGTGCCAGCAGTCCCCTATTCTATGGCTACACCTTC
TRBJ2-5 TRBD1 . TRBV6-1 CASSESRTGSQYF TGTGCCAGCAGTGAATCAAGGACAGGGAGCCAGTACTTC
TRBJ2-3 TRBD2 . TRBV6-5 CASSLQAGIPDTQYF TGTGCCAGCAGCCTACAAGCGGGGATCCCAGATACGCAGTATTTT
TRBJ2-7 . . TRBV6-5 CASRLSDGAYEQYF TGTGCCAGCAGACTATCGGACGGAGCCTACGAGCAGTACTTC
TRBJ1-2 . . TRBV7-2 CASSLARSRGAQGYTF TGTGCCAGCAGCTTAGCGAGGTCCCGGGGGGCGCAAGGCTACACCTTC
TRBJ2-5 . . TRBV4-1 CASSQDGPGQETQYF TGCGCCAGCAGCCAAGATGGCCCAGGACAAGAGACCCAGTACTTC
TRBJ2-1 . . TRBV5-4 CASSFTGEQFF TGTGCCAGCAGCTTCACCGGGGAGCAGTTCTTC
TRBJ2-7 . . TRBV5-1 CASSFGTDEQYF TGCGCCAGCAGCTTCGGGACGGACGAGCAGTACTTC
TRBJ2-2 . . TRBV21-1 CARPPGPSPIGELFF TGTGCCAGACCCCCGGGCCCCTCTCCTATCGGGGAGCTGTTTTTT
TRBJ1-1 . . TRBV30 CASQHALNTEAFF TGTGCCTCCCAACATGCCTTGAACACTGAAGCTTTCTTT
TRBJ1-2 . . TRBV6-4 CASSPGISYGYTF TGTGCCAGCAGTCCGGGGATCTCCTATGGCTACACCTTC
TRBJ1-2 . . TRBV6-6 CASSNKDYGYTF TGTGCCAGCAGTAATAAAGACTATGGCTACACCTTC
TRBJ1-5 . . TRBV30 CAWGRGQGADQPQHF TGTGCCTGGGGGCGCGGGCAGGGTGCGGATCAGCCCCAGCATTTT
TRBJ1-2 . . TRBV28 CASSLLGVGYTF TGTGCCAGCAGTTTATTAGGGGTTGGCTACACCTTC
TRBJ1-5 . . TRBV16 CASSQLGRGNQPQHF TGTGCCAGCAGCCAATTGGGGAGGGGCAATCAGCCCCAGCATTTT
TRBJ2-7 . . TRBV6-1 CASSGYTYEQYF TGTGCCAGCAGTGGGTACACCTACGAGCAGTACTTC
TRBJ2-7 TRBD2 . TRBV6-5 CASSYGVAREGGEQYF TGTGCCAGCAGTTACGGGGTAGCGCGGGAGGGAGGCGAGCAGTACTTC
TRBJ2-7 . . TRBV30 CAWSVQGGGEQYF TGTGCCTGGAGTGTACAGGGCGGGGGAGAGCAGTACTTC
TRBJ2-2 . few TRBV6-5 CASSYDSGTGELFF TGTGCCAGCAGTTACGATTCCGGGACCGGGGAGCTGTTTTTT
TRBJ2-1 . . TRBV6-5 CASSYRGTHNEQFF TGTGCCAGCAGTTATCGGGGGACTCACAATGAGCAGTTCTTC
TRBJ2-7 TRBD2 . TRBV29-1 CSVGSGRFYEQYF TGCAGCGTTGGTAGCGGGAGGTTCTACGAGCAGTACTTC
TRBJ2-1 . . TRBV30 CAWSPDHEQFF TGTGCCTGGAGCCCCGACCATGAGCAGTTCTTC
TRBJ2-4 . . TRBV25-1 CASSETDTLAKNIQYF TGTGCCAGCAGTGAGACAGACACGTTAGCCAAAAACATTCAGTACTTC
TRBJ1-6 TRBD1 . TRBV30 CAWEGQGGNSPLHF TGTGCCTGGGAGGGACAGGGGGGAAATTCACCCCTCCACTTT
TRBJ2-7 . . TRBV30 CAWSRGGTYEQYF TGTGCCTGGAGTAGGGGAGGAACTTACGAGCAGTACTTC
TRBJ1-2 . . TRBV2 CASSKGVSTVEGYTF TGTGCCAGCAGTAAGGGAGTCTCCACGGTCGAAGGCTACACCTTC
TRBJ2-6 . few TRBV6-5 CASSQSSGANVLTF TGTGCCAGCAGCCAGAGCTCTGGGGCCAACGTCCTGACTTTC
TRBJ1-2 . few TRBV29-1 CSVEEGRGNGYTF TGCAGCGTTGAAGAGGGCAGGGGAAATGGCTACACCTTC
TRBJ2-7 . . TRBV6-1 CASSEAVRQGSYEQYF TGTGCCAGCAGTGAAGCAGTTCGGCAGGGTAGCTACGAGCAGTACTTC
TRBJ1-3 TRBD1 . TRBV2 CASSAGQPSSGNTIYF TGTGCCAGCAGTGCGGGACAGCCCAGCTCTGGAAACACCATATATTTT
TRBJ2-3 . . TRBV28 CASSPGTASTDTQYF TGTGCCAGCAGTCCGGGGACGGCTAGCACAGATACGCAGTATTTT
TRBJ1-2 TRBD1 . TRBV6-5 CASSRTGGYGYTF TGTGCCAGCAGCCGGACAGGGGGCTATGGCTACACCTTC
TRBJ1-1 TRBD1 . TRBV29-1 CSATRQGMNTEAFF TGCAGCGCTACCCGACAGGGGATGAACACTGAAGCTTTCTTT
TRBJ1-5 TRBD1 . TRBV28 CASSLGQAQPQHF TGTGCCAGCAGTTTAGGACAGGCCCAGCCCCAGCATTTT
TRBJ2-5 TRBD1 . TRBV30 CAWSVGQGVRLETQYF TGTGCCTGGAGTGTTGGACAGGGGGTGAGGTTGGAGACCCAGTACTTC
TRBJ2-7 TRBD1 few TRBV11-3 CASSPGQGVYEQYF TGTGCCAGCAGCCCGGGACAGGGGGTCTACGAGCAGTACTTC
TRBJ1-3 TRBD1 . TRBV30 CAWSKGDREGDTIYF TGTGCCTGGAGTAAGGGGGACAGGGAAGGAGACACCATATATTTT
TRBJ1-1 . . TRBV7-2 CASSFRENTEAFF TGTGCCAGCAGCTTTCGGGAGAACACTGAAGCTTTCTTT
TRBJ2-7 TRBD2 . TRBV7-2 CASSFHLAGGTYEQYF TGTGCCAGCAGCTTCCACCTGGCGGGAGGGACCTACGAGCAGTACTTC
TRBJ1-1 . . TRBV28 CASSSEGPLFMNTEAFF TGTGCCAGCAGTTCGGAGGGGCCCCTCTTCATGAACACTGAAGCTTTCTTT